A selection of T cell receptor beta chains follows, all from one sample in a study of blood T cell repertoires in COVID-19. Generated by immunoSEQ multiplex PCR, the TCRdb table keeps only in-frame clones and is missing some. The sample contains nearly 100,000 clones, around 85% of which appear only once. Sequencing used peripheral blood. These receptors were taken from a woman aged 55 to 70 with acute or convalescent COVID-19. The CDR3 runs from the conserved cysteine through the conserved F or W. The D gene is left open where the match is weak. Rows may omit the clone size; those that give it use once, few, many or a size class.

TRBJ1-6	TRBV5-1	-	TRBD1	TGCGCCAGCAGCCCAGGACAGGGCGCCTATAATTCACCCCTCCACTTT	CASSPGQGAYNSPLHF
TRBJ1-5	TRBV5-1	-	-	TGCGCCAGCAGCTTGCTATACGGGGGCAATCAGCCCCAGCATTTT	CASSLLYGGNQPQHF
TRBJ2-3	TRBV5-1	-	TRBD2	TGCGCCAGCAGCTTGTCTAGCGGGGGGTACACAGATACGCAGTATTTT	CASSLSSGGYTDTQYF
TRBJ1-1	TRBV30	-	TRBD1	TGTGCCTGGAGCCGGACAGGGGACACTGAAGCTTTCTTT	CAWSRTGDTEAFF
TRBJ2-2	TRBV4-2	-	TRBD2	TGTGCCAGCAGCCAAAGCGGGGGAGAGCTGTTTTTT	CASSQSGGELFF
TRBJ1-2	TRBV29-1	-	TRBD1	TGCAGCTCTCTCGGACAGGCCAACTATGGCTACACCTTC	CSSLGQANYGYTF
TRBJ2-1	TRBV29-1	-	TRBD2	TGCAGCGTTGAACCGTCGGCGGGGGGCGCAAATGAGCAGTTCTTC	CSVEPSAGGANEQFF
TRBJ1-2	TRBV6-5	once	TRBD1	TGTGCCAGCAGGATTATCGACAGGGGGCATGGCTACACCTTC	CASRIIDRGHGYTF
TRBJ2-7	TRBV5-6	-	TRBD1	TGTGCCAGCAGCTCGATTGGGACAGGGATCACCTACGAGCAGTACTTC	CASSSIGTGITYEQYF
TRBJ1-1	TRBV19	-	TRBD1	TGTGCCAGTAGTGCGGACAGGGGGCTTGGTGAAGCTTTCTTT	CASSADRGLGEAFF
TRBJ1-5	TRBV19	once	TRBD1	TGTGCCAGTAGTAGCACAGGGGATCAGCCCCAGCATTTT	CASSSTGDQPQHF
TRBJ2-3	TRBV28	-	TRBD1	TGTGCCAGCAGTGCTACACAGGGGCGGTTTGGGACAGATACGCAGTATTTT	CASSATQGRFGTDTQYF
TRBJ2-7	TRBV14	-	TRBD1	TGTGCCAGCAGCCAAGCAGGGGGCAGGAACGAGCAGTACTTC	CASSQAGGRNEQYF
TRBJ1-4	TRBV5-8	-	TRBD1	TGTGCCAGCAGCCGCGGACAGGGGTCAGGGGCCACGAATGAAAAACTGTTTTTT	CASSRGQGSGATNEKLFF
TRBJ1-6	TRBV25-1	-	TRBD1	TGTGCCAGCAGTGAATTCGCAGGGGGGACTAATTCACCCCTCCACTTT	CASSEFAGGTNSPLHF
TRBJ2-6	TRBV5-1	-	-	TGCGCCAGCGCCCTATACTCTGGGGCCAACGTCCTGACTTTC	CASALYSGANVLTF
TRBJ2-7	TRBV12-3/TRBV12-4	-	TRBD2	TGTGCCAGTAGCGGGTATGACGAGCAGTACTTC	CASSGYDEQYF
TRBJ1-3	TRBV19	-	-	TGTGCCAGTAGACCGGGGCAGGGAGGCAGAAACACCATATATTTT	CASRPGQGGRNTIYF